This T cell receptor beta chain was obtained from a study of shared clonotypes between healthy human individuals. Some clones are missing from TCRdb's copy, which holds only in-frame ones; the method was immunoSEQ multiplex PCR. In the table there are some 550,000 clones, almost 97% of which are singletons. V was pared by 2 bases and J by 11 bases, with 12 bases between. The CDR3 totals 12 residues. CDR1 and CDR2 from the germline V gene are SGHTA and FQGNSA. The origin of this receptor is a woman aged 25 to 45 in good health. The chain is built from TRBV7-2 and TRBJ2-5; unclear D gene. What was sequenced was naive CD4+ T cells sorted from blood. Sample subset: CD45RA+ positively selected. The CDR3 loop is CASSLSDGQQYF. The CDR3 DNA follows: TGTGCCAGCAGCTTATCCGACGGTCAGCAGTACTTC.